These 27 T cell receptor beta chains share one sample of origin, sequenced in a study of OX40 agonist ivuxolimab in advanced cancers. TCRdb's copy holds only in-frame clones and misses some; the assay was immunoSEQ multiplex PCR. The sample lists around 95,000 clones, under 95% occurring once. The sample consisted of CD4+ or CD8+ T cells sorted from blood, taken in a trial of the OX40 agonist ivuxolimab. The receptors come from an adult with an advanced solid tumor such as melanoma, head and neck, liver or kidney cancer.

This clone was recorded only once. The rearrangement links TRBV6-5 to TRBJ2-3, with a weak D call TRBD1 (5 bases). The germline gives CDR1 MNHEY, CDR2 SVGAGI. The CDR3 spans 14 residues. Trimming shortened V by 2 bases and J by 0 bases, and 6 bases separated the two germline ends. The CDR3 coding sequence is TGTGCCAGCAGTTACGACAGAAGCACAGATACGCAGTATTTT. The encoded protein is CASSYDRSTDTQYF.

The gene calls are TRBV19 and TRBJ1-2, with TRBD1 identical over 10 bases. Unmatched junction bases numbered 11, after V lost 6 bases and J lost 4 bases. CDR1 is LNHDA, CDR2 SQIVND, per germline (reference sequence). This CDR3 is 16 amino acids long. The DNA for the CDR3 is TGTGCCAGTAGCACTCTCCCGGGACAGGGGATCTATGGCTACACCTTC. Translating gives CASSTLPGQGIYGYTF.

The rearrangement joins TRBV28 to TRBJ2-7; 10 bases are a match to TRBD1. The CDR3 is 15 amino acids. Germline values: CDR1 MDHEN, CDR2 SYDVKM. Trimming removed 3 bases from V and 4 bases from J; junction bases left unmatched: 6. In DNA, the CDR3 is TGTGCCAGCAGTTTGACGACAGGGGGCATTTACGAGCAGTACTTC. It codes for CASSLTTGGIYEQYF.

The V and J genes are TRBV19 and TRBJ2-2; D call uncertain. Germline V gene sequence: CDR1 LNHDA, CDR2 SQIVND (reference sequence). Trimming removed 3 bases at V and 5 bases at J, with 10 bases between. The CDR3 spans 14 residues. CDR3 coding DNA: TGTGCCAGTAGTATCCACACCATTACCGGGGAGCTGTTTTTT. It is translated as CASSIHTITGELFF.

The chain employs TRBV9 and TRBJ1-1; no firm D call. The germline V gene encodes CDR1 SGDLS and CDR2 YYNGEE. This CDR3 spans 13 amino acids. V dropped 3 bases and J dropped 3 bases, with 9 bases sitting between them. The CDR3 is CASSDAPDTEAFF. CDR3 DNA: TGTGCCAGCAGCGACGCTCCTGACACTGAAGCTTTCTTT.

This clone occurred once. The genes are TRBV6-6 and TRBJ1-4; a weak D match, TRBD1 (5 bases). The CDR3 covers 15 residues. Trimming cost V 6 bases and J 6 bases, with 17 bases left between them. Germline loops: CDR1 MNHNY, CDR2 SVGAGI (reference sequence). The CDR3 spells CASRRGPSQDEKLFF. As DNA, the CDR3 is TGTGCCAGCAGACGGGGACCGTCCCAGGATGAAAAACTGTTTTTT.

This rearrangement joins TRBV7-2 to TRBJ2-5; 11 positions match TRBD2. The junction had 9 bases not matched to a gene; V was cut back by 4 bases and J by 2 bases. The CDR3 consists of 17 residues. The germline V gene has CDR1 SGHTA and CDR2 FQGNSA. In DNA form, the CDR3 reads TGTGCCAGCAGCTCCACGTTAGCGGGAGGGAAGCAAGAGACCCAGTACTTC. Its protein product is CASSSTLAGGKQETQYF.

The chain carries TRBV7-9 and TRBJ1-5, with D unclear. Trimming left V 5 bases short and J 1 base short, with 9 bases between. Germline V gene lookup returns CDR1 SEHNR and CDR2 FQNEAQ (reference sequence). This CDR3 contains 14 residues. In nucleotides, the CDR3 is TGTGCCAGCAGCGGGCCGGGCAGCAATCAGCCCCAGCATTTT. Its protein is CASSGPGSNQPQHF.

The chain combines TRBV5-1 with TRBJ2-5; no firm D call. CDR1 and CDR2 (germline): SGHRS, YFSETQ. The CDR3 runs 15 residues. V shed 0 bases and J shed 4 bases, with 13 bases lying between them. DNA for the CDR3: TGCGCCAGCAGCTTGGACTTCAATCGCTTAGAGACCCAGTACTTC. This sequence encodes CASSLDFNRLETQYF.

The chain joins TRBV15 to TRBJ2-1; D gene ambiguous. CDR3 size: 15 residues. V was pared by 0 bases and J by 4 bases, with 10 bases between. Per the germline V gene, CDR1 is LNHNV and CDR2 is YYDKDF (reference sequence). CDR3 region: CATSRDRGRYNEQFF. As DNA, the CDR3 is TGTGCCACCAGCAGAGATAGAGGAAGGTACAATGAGCAGTTCTTC.

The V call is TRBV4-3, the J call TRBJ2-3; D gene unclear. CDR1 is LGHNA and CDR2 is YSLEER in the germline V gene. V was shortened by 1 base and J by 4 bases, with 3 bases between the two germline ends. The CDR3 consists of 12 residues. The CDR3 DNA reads TGCGCCAGCAGCCAAGGGTCAGATACGCAGTATTTT. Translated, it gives CASSQGSDTQYF.

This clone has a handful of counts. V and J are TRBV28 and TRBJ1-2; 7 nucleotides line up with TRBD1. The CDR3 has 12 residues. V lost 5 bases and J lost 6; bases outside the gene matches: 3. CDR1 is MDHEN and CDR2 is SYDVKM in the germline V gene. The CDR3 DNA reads TGTGCCAGCAGTAAAGACAGGGATGGCTACACCTTC. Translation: CASSKDRDGYTF.

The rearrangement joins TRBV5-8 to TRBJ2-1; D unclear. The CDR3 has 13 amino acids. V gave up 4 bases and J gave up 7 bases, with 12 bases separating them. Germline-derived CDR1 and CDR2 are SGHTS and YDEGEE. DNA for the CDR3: TGTGCCAGCAGCGATTGGACCCAGAATGAGCAGTTCTTC. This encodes CASSDWTQNEQFF.

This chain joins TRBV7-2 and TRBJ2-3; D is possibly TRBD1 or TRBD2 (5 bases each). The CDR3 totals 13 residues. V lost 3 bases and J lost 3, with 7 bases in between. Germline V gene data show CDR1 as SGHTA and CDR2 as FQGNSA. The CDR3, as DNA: TGTGCCAGCAGCTTCGGGGCGACAGATACGCAGTATTTT. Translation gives CASSFGATDTQYF.

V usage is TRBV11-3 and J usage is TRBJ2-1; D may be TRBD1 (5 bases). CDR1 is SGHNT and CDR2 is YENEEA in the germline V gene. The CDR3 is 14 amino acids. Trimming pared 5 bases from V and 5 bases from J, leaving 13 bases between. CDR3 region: CASSRMRQNNEQFF. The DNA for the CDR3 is TGTGCCAGCAGCCGAATGAGACAGAACAATGAGCAGTTCTTC.

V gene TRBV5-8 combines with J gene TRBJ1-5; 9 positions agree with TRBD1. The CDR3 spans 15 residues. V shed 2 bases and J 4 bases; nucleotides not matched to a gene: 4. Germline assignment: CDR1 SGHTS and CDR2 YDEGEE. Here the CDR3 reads CASSFWGQGNQPQHF. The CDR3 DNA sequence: TGTGCCAGCAGCTTTTGGGGACAGGGAAATCAGCCCCAGCATTTT.

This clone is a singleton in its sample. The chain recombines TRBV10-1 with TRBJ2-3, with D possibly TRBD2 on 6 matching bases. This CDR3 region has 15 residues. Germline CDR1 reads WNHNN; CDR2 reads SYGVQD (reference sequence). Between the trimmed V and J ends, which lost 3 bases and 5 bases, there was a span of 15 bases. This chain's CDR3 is CASSDGLAEGDTQYF. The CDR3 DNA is TGCGCCAGCAGTGATGGGTTAGCGGAGGGAGATACGCAGTATTTT.

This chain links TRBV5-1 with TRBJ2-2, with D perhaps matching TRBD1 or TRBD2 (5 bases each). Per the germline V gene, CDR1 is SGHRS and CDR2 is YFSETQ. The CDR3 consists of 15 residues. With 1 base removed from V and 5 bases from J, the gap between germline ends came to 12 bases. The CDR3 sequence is CASSLYQGETGELFF. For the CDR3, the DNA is TGCGCCAGCAGCTTGTATCAGGGAGAGACCGGGGAGCTGTTTTTT.

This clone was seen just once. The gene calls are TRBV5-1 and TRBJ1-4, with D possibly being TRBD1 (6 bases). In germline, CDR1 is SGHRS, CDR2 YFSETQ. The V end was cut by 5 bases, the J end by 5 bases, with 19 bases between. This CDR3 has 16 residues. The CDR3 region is CASSLQGGELNEKLFF. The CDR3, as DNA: TGCGCCAGCAGTTTACAGGGAGGGGAATTGAATGAAAAACTGTTTTTT.

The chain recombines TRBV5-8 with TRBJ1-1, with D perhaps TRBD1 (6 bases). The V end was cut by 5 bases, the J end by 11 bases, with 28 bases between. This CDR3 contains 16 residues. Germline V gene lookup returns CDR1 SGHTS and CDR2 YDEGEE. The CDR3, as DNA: TGTGCCAGCAGATTGCTGGGGGCTTCGATCCTCCCGGAGGCTTTCTTT. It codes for CASRLLGASILPEAFF.

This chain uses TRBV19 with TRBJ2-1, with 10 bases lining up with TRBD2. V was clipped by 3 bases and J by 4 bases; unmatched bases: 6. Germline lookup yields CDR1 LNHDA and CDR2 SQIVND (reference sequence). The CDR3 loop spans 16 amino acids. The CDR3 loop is CASSILAGVTYNEQFF. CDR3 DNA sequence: TGTGCCAGTAGTATTCTAGCGGGAGTTACTTACAATGAGCAGTTCTTC.

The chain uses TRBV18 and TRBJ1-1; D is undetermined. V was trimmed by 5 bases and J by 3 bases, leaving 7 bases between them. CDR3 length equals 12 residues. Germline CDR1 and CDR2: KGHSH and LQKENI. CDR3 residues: CASSTLYTEAFF. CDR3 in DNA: TGTGCCAGCTCAACACTATACACTGAAGCTTTCTTT.

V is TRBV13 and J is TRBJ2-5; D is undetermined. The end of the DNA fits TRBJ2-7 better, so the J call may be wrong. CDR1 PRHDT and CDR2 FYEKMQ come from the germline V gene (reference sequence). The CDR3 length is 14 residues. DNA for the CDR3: TGTGCCAGCAGCATGGCCGGGCCCCCCTACGAGCAGTACTTC. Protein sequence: CASSMAGPPYEQYF.

CDR3 residues: CASGKGGAGRGEQFF. The CDR3 region has the DNA TGTGCCAGCGGTAAGGGCGGAGCGGGAAGGGGTGAGCAGTTCTTC. The chain uses TRBV6-4 and TRBJ2-1; TRBD2 aligns across 7 bases. The CDR3 is 15 residues long. Per germline, CDR1 MRHNA and CDR2 SNTAGT. The J segment lost 9 bases and the V segment lost 8 bases, leaving 16 bases of the junction unmatched.

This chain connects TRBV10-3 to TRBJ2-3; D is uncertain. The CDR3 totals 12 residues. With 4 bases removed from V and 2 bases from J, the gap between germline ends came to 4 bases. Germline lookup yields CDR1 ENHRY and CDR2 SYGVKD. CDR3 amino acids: CAISGDTDTQYF. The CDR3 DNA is TGTGCCATCAGTGGAGACACAGATACGCAGTATTTT.

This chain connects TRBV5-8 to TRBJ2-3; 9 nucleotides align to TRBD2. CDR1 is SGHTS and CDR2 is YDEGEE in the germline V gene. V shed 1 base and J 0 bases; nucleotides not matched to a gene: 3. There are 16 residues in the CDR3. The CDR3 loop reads CASSLSTSGSTDTQYF. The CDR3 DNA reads TGTGCCAGCAGCTTGAGCACTAGCGGGAGCACAGATACGCAGTATTTT.

CDR3: CASSLAGTGVSEQYF. The CDR3 DNA follows: TGCGCCAGCAGCTTGGCTGGGACAGGGGTAAGCGAGCAGTACTTC. The chain employs TRBV5-1 and TRBJ2-7; TRBD1 aligns across 10 bases. V dropped 0 bases and J dropped 6; count of bases not matched to a gene: 6. Germline loops: CDR1 SGHRS, CDR2 YFSETQ. The CDR3 has 15 residues. The full variable domain, with the rest looked up from reference TRBV5-1 and TRBJ2-7, is KAGVTQTPRYLIKTRGQQVTLSCSPISGHRSVSWYQQTPGQGLQFLFEYFSETQRNKGNFPGRFSGRQFSNSRSEMNVSTLELGDSALYLCASSLAGTGVSEQYFGPGTRLTVT.